This paragraph reports one T cell receptor beta chain. Its antigen is not yet known. Per-base quality was not reported, and no clone a single base away is much larger than it. The study tested focal radiation therapy combined with CTLA-4 blockade (ipilimumab) in patients with chemo-refractory metastatic non-small-cell lung cancer. Preparation of the library involved the immunoSEQ multiplex PCR assay. The clones in this table, taken by TCRdb from immuneACCESS, are in-frame only. Not every clone is retained; where verified, under half of the shortfall comes from an unresolved V gene, and the cause of the rest is unknown. This sample gives roughly 75,000 clones in total; under 85% of them show up just once. The ten largest clones represent 0.79% of the sample. These data belong to a study of radiotherapy plus CTLA-4 blockade in lung cancer (dated by TCRdb to 2017 to 2018). About the study as a whole: Among enrolled patients, 15% to 20% had an objective response and around 33% reached disease control. What the research found in general, with its limitations: The strongest predictors of response, as reported, were early dynamic changes in blood T cell clones along with a rise in serum interferon-beta after radiation. After treatment with radiotherapy and ipilimumab, TCR clones that came from tumors expanded in the peripheral blood.

Germline trimming: 11 bases from V, 7 bases from J; junction bases outside gene matches: 13. Counted from cysteine to phenylalanine, this CDR3 has 14 amino acids. Here the CDR3 DNA is all that survives: 42 bases in frame from base 1. The CDR1 and CDR2 encoded by the germline V gene are ENHRY and SYGVKD. This clonotype originated in a human donor with non-small cell lung cancer who had stable disease on radiotherapy plus ipilimumab. Here the sequenced sample was peripheral blood, taken from a patient treated with radiotherapy plus ipilimumab. The chain is made from TRBV10-3 and TRBJ1-2, with 10 junctional bases fitting TRBD1. The nucleotide sequence is given as TGTGCCGTAGACTCCGGGACAGGGGTGTTTGGCTACACCTTC. Its product reads: CAVDSGTGVFGYTF.